This passage covers 27 T cell receptor beta chains from one sample sequenced in a study of blood T cell repertoires in COVID-19. Generated by immunoSEQ multiplex PCR, the TCRdb table keeps only in-frame clones and is missing some. The table shows 470,000 or so clones, with about 89% occurring only once. Source material: peripheral blood. These receptors were collected from a woman between 25 and 40 years old with acute or convalescent COVID-19.

CDR3 amino acids: CASSRGQGDNEQFF. The CDR3 DNA follows: TGTGCCAGCAGCCGGGGACAGGGGGACAATGAGCAGTTCTTC. J is TRBJ2-1 and V is TRBV11-2; 11 nucleotides align to TRBD1. J was trimmed by 5 bases and V by 5 bases; bases with no gene match: 2. The germline CDR1 and CDR2 sequences are SGHAT and FQNNGV. This CDR3 comprises 14 residues.

The chain joins TRBV4-1 to TRBJ2-7; 7 positions match TRBD2. V dropped 1 base and J dropped 5; count of bases not matched to a gene: 8. Germline V gene sequence: CDR1 MGHRA, CDR2 YSYEKL. This CDR3 contains 15 residues. CDR3 in DNA: TGCGCCAGCAGCCAAGTCCCAGCGGGGAGGGACGAGCAGTACTTC. This sequence encodes CASSQVPAGRDEQYF.

The chain carries TRBV29-1 and TRBJ2-5; D gene uncertain. Between the trimmed V and J ends, which lost 4 bases and 5 bases, there was a span of 17 bases. This CDR3 has 14 residues. From germline, CDR1 is SQVTM and CDR2 ANQGSEA. The CDR3 protein is CSVVFPGVGETQYF. Written as DNA, the CDR3 is TGCAGCGTTGTTTTTCCAGGCGTTGGTGAGACCCAGTACTTC.

V is TRBV7-2 and J is TRBJ2-5; 8 bases are shared with TRBD1. The germline CDR1 and CDR2 sequences are SGHTA and FQGNSA. This CDR3 contains 14 residues. After removal of 5 bases from V and 7 bases from J, the junction contained 9 bases not matched to a gene. CDR3 sequence: CASSPRGRVGTQYF. In DNA, the CDR3 is TGTGCCAGCAGCCCCAGGGGGCGCGTTGGGACCCAGTACTTC. The full variable domain, rest sourced from reference TRBV7-2 and TRBJ2-5, is GAGVSQSPSNKVTEKGKDVELRCDPISGHTALYWYRQSLGQGLEFLIYFQGNSAPDKSGLPSDRFSAERTGGSVSTLTIQRTQQEDSAVYLCASSPRGRVGTQYFGPGTRLLVL.

The chain couples TRBV5-8 to TRBJ2-6; D is perhaps TRBD2 (7 bases). The length of the CDR3 is 18 residues. V was pared by 2 bases and J by 0 bases, with 15 bases between. CDR1 and CDR2 from the germline V gene are SGHTS and YDEGEE. As DNA, the CDR3 is TGTGCCAGCAGCTTTAGGGGGGGAGTTCGCTCTGGGGCCAACGTCCTGACTTTC. Translation: CASSFRGGVRSGANVLTF.

This clone was observed a single time. Here the CDR3 DNA reads TGCGCCAGCAGCTTGGGACTAGCGGGGATAGATACGCAGTATTTT. This codes for CASSLGLAGIDTQYF. The J gene is TRBJ2-3, the V gene TRBV5-1, with 11 bases aligning to TRBD2. Trimming removed 0 bases from V and 5 bases from J; junction bases left unmatched: 2. Germline V gene data show CDR1 as SGHRS and CDR2 as YFSETQ. The CDR3 is made up of 15 amino acids.

This chain connects TRBV4-2 to TRBJ2-1, with 13 positions matching TRBD2. CDR3 length: 15 amino acids. The junction had 4 bases not matched to a gene; V was cut back by 4 bases and J by 7 bases. Germline CDR1 reads LGHNA; CDR2 reads YNFKEQ. The CDR3 loop reads CASSRLAGGKNEQFF. CDR3 sequence (DNA): TGTGCCAGCAGCCGACTAGCGGGGGGTAAGAATGAGCAGTTCTTC.

As to this clone: The sample carries other DNA sequences with the same CDR3. The V call is TRBV4-1, the J call TRBJ1-1; maybe TRBD1 (5 bases). This CDR3 has 13 residues. Germline assignment: CDR1 MGHRA and CDR2 YSYEKL. Trimming removed 0 bases from V and 6 bases from J, with 8 bases in between. CDR3 DNA sequence: TGCGCCAGCAGCCAAGATCGGGGGTCTGAAGCTTTCTTT. Encoded protein: CASSQDRGSEAFF.

V is TRBV7-3 and J is TRBJ2-2, with 8 nucleotides matching TRBD1. Germline loops: CDR1 SGHTA, CDR2 FQGTGA. CDR3 length: 14 residues. Unmatched junction bases numbered 1, after V lost 2 bases and J lost 5 bases. The CDR3 here is CASSLDRGTGELFF. In nucleotides, the CDR3 is TGTGCCAGCAGCTTAGACAGGGGTACCGGGGAGCTGTTTTTT.

The J gene is TRBJ2-7, the V gene TRBV5-1; D is unresolved. Trimming removed 2 bases from V and 0 bases from J, with 9 bases in between. This CDR3 is 14 amino acids long. Germline CDR1 reads SGHRS; CDR2 reads YFSETQ. The CDR3 spells CASSLVGDSYEQYF. Written as DNA, the CDR3 is TGCGCCAGCAGCTTAGTCGGAGACTCCTACGAGCAGTACTTC.

The rearrangement uses TRBV19 and TRBJ2-2, with 10 bases aligning to TRBD1. The junction had 7 bases not matched to a gene; V was cut back by 0 bases and J by 6 bases. Germline-derived CDR1 and CDR2 are LNHDA and SQIVND (reference sequence). This CDR3 is 17 amino acids long. Here the CDR3 reads CASSIDRGTGAAGELFF. The CDR3 nucleotides are TGTGCCAGTAGTATAGATCGGGGGACAGGGGCTGCCGGGGAGCTGTTTTTT.

CDR3 nucleotide sequence: TGTGCCACCAGGCCTGTGGACTACGGCACAGATACGCAGTATTTT. This translates into CATRPVDYGTDTQYF. The rearrangement uses TRBV15 and TRBJ2-3, with D possibly TRBD2 on 6 matching bases. Germline CDR1 LNHNV, CDR2 YYDKDF (reference sequence). Trimming took off 6 bases at V and 1 base at J, with 14 bases between the two ends. This CDR3 has 15 residues.

The chain employs TRBV5-1 and TRBJ2-1; TRBD1 aligns across 11 bases. The V segment lost 3 bases and the J segment 5 bases; nucleotides outside the gene matches: 7. CDR1 is SGHRS and CDR2 is YFSETQ in the germline V gene. The CDR3 spans 16 residues. This CDR3 is CASSWYRDRGDNEQFF. CDR3 nucleotide sequence: TGCGCCAGCAGCTGGTACCGGGACAGGGGGGACAATGAGCAGTTCTTC.

This chain connects TRBV2 to TRBJ2-7; D gene unclear. Germline-derived CDR1 and CDR2 are SNHLY and FYNNEI. V was clipped by 2 bases and J by 7 bases, with 15 bases between them. The CDR3 has 14 amino acids. This chain's CDR3 is CASSEFTGAVEQYF. The CDR3 coding sequence is TGTGCCAGCAGTGAATTTACTGGAGCTGTGGAGCAGTACTTC.

The gene calls are TRBV2 and TRBJ2-3, with a tentative D call TRBD1 (7 bases). The length of the CDR3 is 15 residues. Germline CDR1 SNHLY, CDR2 FYNNEI. Trimming cost V 3 bases and J 4 bases, with 14 bases left between them. The CDR3 loop reads CASSERGRGADTQYF. Here the CDR3 DNA reads TGTGCCAGCAGTGAGAGGGGGCGCGGGGCAGATACGCAGTATTTT.

The V and J genes are TRBV27 and TRBJ1-6, with a possible D match to TRBD1 (5 bases). The CDR3 runs 13 residues. Per germline, CDR1 MNHEY and CDR2 SMNVEV (reference sequence). V was trimmed by 6 bases and J by 10 bases, leaving 13 bases between them. The CDR3 here is CASSPGGGSPLHF. CDR3 DNA: TGTGCCAGCAGCCCCGGGGGAGGCTCACCCCTCCACTTT.

This chain joins TRBV18 and TRBJ1-6; D possibly corresponds to TRBD1 (6 bases). The CDR3 loop spans 15 amino acids. Germline V gene data show CDR1 as KGHSH and CDR2 as LQKENI. Trimming removed 3 bases at V and 2 bases at J, with 8 bases between. CDR3 sequence (DNA): TGTGCCAGCTCACCCAGGGGAACCTATAATTCACCCCTCCACTTT. This codes for CASSPRGTYNSPLHF.

The chain recombines TRBV6-5 with TRBJ1-5, with TRBD1 matching over 10 bases. Germline V gives CDR1 MNHEY, CDR2 SVGAGI. V shed 4 bases, J shed 2 bases, and the junction held 2 bases outside the gene matches. This CDR3 spans 15 amino acids. The CDR3 loop reads CASSLTGGGNQPQHF. Here the CDR3 DNA reads TGTGCCAGCAGTTTGACAGGGGGCGGCAATCAGCCCCAGCATTTT.

This clone has only one observation. The rearrangement links TRBV7-9 to TRBJ2-7, with D uncertain. Per the germline V gene, CDR1 is SEHNR and CDR2 is FQNEAQ (reference sequence). V was pared by 5 bases and J by 0 bases, with 11 bases between. The CDR3 extends over 14 amino acids. The CDR3 nucleotides are TGTGCCAGCAGCCCTAACCGAGACTCCTACGAGCAGTACTTC. Translation: CASSPNRDSYEQYF.

V usage is TRBV9 and J usage is TRBJ2-5, with 9 bases aligning to TRBD2. This CDR3 spans 16 amino acids. Germline V lookup: CDR1 SGDLS, CDR2 YYNGEE. Unmatched junction bases numbered 6, after V lost 0 bases and J lost 3 bases. This CDR3 is CASSVAPAGGKETQYF. The CDR3, as DNA: TGTGCCAGCAGCGTAGCGCCAGCGGGGGGAAAAGAGACCCAGTACTTC. The full variable domain, rest sourced from reference TRBV9 and TRBJ2-5, is DSGVTQTPKHLITATGQRVTLRCSPRSGDLSVYWYQQSLDQGLQFLIQYYNGEERAKGNILERFSAQQFPDLHSELNLSSLELGDSALYFCASSVAPAGGKETQYFGPGTRLLVL.

This chain connects TRBV3-1 (or the pseudogene TRBV3-2) to TRBJ1-1; 7 nucleotides match TRBD1. The CDR3 covers 13 residues. Trimming cost V 8 bases and J 8 bases; bases outside gene matches: 11. The germline gives CDR1 LGHDT, CDR2 YNNKEL (reference sequence). The CDR3 protein is CASGQVGTEEAFF. CDR3 sequence (DNA): TGTGCCAGCGGTCAAGTGGGGACAGAGGAAGCTTTCTTT.

On this clone: Other DNA variants within this sample encode the same CDR3. The genes are TRBV7-2 and TRBJ1-3; D uncertain. The V end was cut by 3 bases, the J end by 0 bases, with 12 bases between. Germline-derived CDR1 and CDR2 are SGHTA and FQGNSA. The CDR3 spans 16 residues. The CDR3 sequence is CASSFAGLSSGNTIYF. The DNA of the CDR3 is TGTGCCAGCAGCTTCGCTGGACTCAGCTCTGGAAACACCATATATTTT.

The rearrangement joins TRBV30 to TRBJ1-1, with D unclear. Germline assignment: CDR1 GTSNPN and CDR2 SVGIG (reference sequence). The CDR3 has 14 amino acids. V shed 0 bases and J shed 1 base, with 9 bases lying between them. The CDR3 DNA reads TGTGCCTGGAGTGTACTGGCAGGGAACACTGAAGCTTTCTTT. It translates to CAWSVLAGNTEAFF.

The chain is built from TRBV9 and TRBJ2-1; D not resolved. CDR1 and CDR2 from the germline V gene are SGDLS and YYNGEE. The V end was cut by 4 bases, the J end by 5 bases, with 10 bases between. This CDR3 has 13 amino acids. CDR3 in amino acids: CASSHSQDNEQFF. The CDR3 bases are TGTGCCAGCAGCCATAGTCAGGACAATGAGCAGTTCTTC.

The V gene is TRBV28, the J gene TRBJ2-1, with 10 positions matching TRBD1. J gave up 8 bases and V 5 bases, and 6 bases lay outside the gene matches. CDR1 MDHEN and CDR2 SYDVKM come from the germline V gene. This CDR3 region has 14 residues. The CDR3 spells CASSSSGTGDEQFF. CDR3 nucleotides: TGTGCCAGCAGTAGCTCCGGGACAGGGGATGAGCAGTTCTTC.

The CDR3 is CASSLNRGHLSPQHF. The CDR3 DNA reads TGTGCCAGCAGCTTAAATAGGGGACACCTGTCGCCCCAGCATTTT. The chain couples TRBV7-6 to TRBJ1-5, with D maybe TRBD1 (6 bases). V was pared by 2 bases and J by 9 bases, with 17 bases between. There are 15 residues in the CDR3. Germline CDR1 is SGHVS and CDR2 is FNYEAQ.

The gene calls are TRBV30 and TRBJ2-1, with 12 positions matching TRBD1. CDR1 and CDR2 from the germline V gene are GTSNPN and SVGIG (reference sequence). CDR3 length equals 14 residues. Trimming cost V 3 bases and J 9 bases; bases outside gene matches: 6. CDR3 region: CAWRIGTGGSEQFF. The DNA for the CDR3 is TGTGCCTGGAGGATAGGGACAGGGGGCAGTGAGCAGTTCTTC.